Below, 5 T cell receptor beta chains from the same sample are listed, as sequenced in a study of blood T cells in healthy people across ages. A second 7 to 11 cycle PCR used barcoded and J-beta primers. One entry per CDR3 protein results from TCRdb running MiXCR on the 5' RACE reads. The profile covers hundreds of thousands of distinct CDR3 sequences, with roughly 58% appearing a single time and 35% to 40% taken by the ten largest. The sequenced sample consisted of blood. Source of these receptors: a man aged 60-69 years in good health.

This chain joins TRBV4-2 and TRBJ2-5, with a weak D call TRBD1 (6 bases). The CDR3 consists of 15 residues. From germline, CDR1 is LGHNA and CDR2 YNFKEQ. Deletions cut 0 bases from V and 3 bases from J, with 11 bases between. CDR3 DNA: TGTGCCAGCAGCCAAGATCCGCAGGGGAAAGAGACCCAGTACTTC. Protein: CASSQDPQGKETQYF.

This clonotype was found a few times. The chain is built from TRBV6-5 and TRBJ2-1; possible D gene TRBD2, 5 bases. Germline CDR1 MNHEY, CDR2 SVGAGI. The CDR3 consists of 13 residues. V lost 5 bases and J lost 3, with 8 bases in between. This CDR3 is CASSRDYYNEQFF. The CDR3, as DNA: TGTGCCAGCAGTCGCGACTACTACAATGAGCAGTTCTTC.

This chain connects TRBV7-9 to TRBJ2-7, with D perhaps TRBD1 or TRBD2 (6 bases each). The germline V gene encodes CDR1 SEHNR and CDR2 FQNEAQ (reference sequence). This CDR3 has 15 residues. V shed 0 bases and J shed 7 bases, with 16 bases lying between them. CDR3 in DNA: TGTGCCAGCAGCTTAGCGGGACACGGGACTGGGGAGCAGTACTTC. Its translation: CASSLAGHGTGEQYF.

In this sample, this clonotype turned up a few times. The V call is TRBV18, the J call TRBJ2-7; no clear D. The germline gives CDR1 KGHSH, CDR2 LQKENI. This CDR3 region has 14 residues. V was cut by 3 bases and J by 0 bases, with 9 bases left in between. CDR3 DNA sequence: TGTGCCAGCTCACCGGGTCGGTCCTCCTACGAGCAGTACTTC. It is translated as CASSPGRSSYEQYF.

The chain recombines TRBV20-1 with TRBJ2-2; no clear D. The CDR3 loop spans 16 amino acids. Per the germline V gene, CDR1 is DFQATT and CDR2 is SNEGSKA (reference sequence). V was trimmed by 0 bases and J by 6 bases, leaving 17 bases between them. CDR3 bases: TGCAGTGCTAGAGATTCACAGACCTTACCAGCCGGGGAGCTGTTTTTT. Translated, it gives CSARDSQTLPAGELFF.